The 25 T cell receptor beta chains below come from one sample, sequenced in a study of patients and donors after allogeneic stem cell transplantation (dated by TCRdb to the early 2020s). The library came from RT-PCR. The instrument was a NextSeq 550. The raw public data were reprocessed by TCRdb itself: fastp quality trimming at Q25, MiXCR clonotype calling, in-frame beta chains only. Every CDR3 protein is listed once, alongside the most common genes and DNA of its rows. In all, the sample holds some 880,000 distinct CDR3 sequences, and 15% to 20% of those were seen once. The ten largest clones add up to around 6% of the sample. The source material was blood, either unsorted or a sorted T cell fraction (not recorded which). The receptors were gathered from a human donor who was either an allogeneic HSCT recipient or a stem cell or donor lymphocyte infusion donor (not recorded which). It is not recorded whose cells these are; they may come from a transplant donor.

This clonotype came up many times. V gene TRBV7-9 combines with J gene TRBJ2-3; D gene unclear. The germline V gene encodes CDR1 SEHNR and CDR2 FQNEAQ (reference sequence). The V and J ends lost 5 bases and 2 bases respectively, with 5 bases between them. The CDR3 totals 12 residues. The DNA of the CDR3 is TGTGCCAGCAGCGCCGCCACAGATACGCAGTATTTT. Amino acid sequence: CASSAATDTQYF.

This clonotype was counted only a few times. The V call is TRBV20-1, the J call TRBJ2-7, with 15 bases identical to TRBD2. The CDR3 runs to 14 residues. Looked up from germline, CDR1 is DFQATT and CDR2 is SNEGSKA (reference sequence). Losses at the gene ends were 4 bases for V and 4 bases for J; bases not matched to a gene: 2. CDR3 in amino acids: CSAIGLAGGYEQYF. The CDR3 nucleotides read TGCAGTGCTATCGGACTAGCGGGGGGGTACGAGCAGTACTTC.

The chain is built from TRBV7-6 and TRBJ1-5; D is unresolved. V lost 1 base to trimming and J lost 0 bases, with 13 bases between them. The CDR3 runs 17 residues. The germline V gene has CDR1 SGHVS and CDR2 FNYEAQ. The CDR3 loop reads CASSLGYSAYSNQPQHF. In DNA, the CDR3 is TGTGCCAGCAGCTTAGGGTACTCAGCTTATAGCAATCAGCCCCAGCATTTT.

The chain has TRBV12-3 or TRBV12-4 and TRBJ2-7, with a tentative D call TRBD1 (5 bases). The germline V and J ends were trimmed by 1 base and 3 bases, with 16 bases remaining between them. This CDR3 comprises 16 residues. The CDR3 DNA sequence: TGTGCCAGCAGTTTAGTTATAGGGGCCCGGCACTACGAGCAGTACTTC. It yields the protein CASSLVIGARHYEQYF.

This clonotype was seen more than once but under ten times. This chain joins TRBV5-1 and TRBJ2-1; weak D call: TRBD2 (7 bases). The germline gives CDR1 SGHRS, CDR2 YFSETQ. The CDR3 extends over 14 amino acids. V was trimmed by 2 bases and J by 9 bases, leaving 15 bases between them. CDR3 bases: TGCGCCAGCAGCTTAGCGGGACATAATGGTGAGCAGTTCTTC. Its translation is CASSLAGHNGEQFF.

The CDR3: CSVRDRTIAKNIQYF. The CDR3 DNA sequence: TGCAGCGTCCGGGACAGGACAATAGCCAAAAACATTCAGTACTTC. The rearrangement links TRBV29-1 to TRBJ2-4; 8 bases match TRBD1. J was trimmed by 0 bases and V by 6 bases; bases with no gene match: 7. This CDR3 contains 15 residues. Germline V gives CDR1 SQVTM, CDR2 ANQGSEA.

V and J are TRBV14 and TRBJ2-7, with 7 bases lining up with TRBD2. CDR3 length: 15 amino acids. V shed 1 base, J shed 6 bases, and the junction held 9 bases outside the gene matches. Germline-derived CDR1 and CDR2 are SGHDN and FVKESK. DNA for the CDR3: TGTGCCAGCAGCCAAGCCGGACTAGTAAGGGGCGAGCAGTACTTC. Translated, it gives CASSQAGLVRGEQYF.

This clonotype came up a few times. This sequence joins TRBV18 and TRBJ1-2; tentative D call: TRBD1 (5 bases). V lost 2 bases and J 8 bases, leaving 15 bases between the germline ends. CDR1 is KGHSH and CDR2 is LQKENI in the germline V gene. The CDR3 totals 14 residues. CDR3 residues: CASSPVERGLGYTF. The CDR3 DNA sequence: TGTGCCAGCTCACCAGTTGAAAGGGGCTTAGGCTACACCTTC. The full variable domain, its missing parts supplied by reference TRBV18 and TRBJ1-2, is NAGVMQNPRHLVRRRGQEARLRCSPMKGHSHVYWYRQLPEEGLKFMVYLQKENIIDESGMPKERFSAEFPKEGPSILRIQQVVRGDSAAYFCASSPVERGLGYTFGSGTRLTVV.

This chain links TRBV7-2 with TRBJ2-3; 8 bases match TRBD2. CDR1 is SGHTA and CDR2 is FQGNSA in the germline V gene. This CDR3 spans 15 amino acids. After removal of 1 base from V and 8 bases from J, the junction contained 8 bases not matched to a gene. As DNA, the CDR3 is TGTGCCAGCAGCTTAGGGTCCGGGGGGGTTGCTACGCAGTATTTT. Amino acid sequence: CASSLGSGGVATQYF.

This sequence joins TRBV20-1 and TRBJ1-2; possible D gene TRBD1, 6 bases. Trimming took off 0 bases at V and 4 bases at J, with 18 bases between the two ends. CDR3 size: 16 residues. The germline V gene encodes CDR1 DFQATT and CDR2 SNEGSKA (reference sequence). CDR3 coding DNA: TGCAGTGCTAGAGATCGGGTGGCTGGGGGCTCCTATGGCTACACCTTC. The encoded protein is CSARDRVAGGSYGYTF.

This clonotype was observed a handful of times. V usage is TRBV6-5 and J usage is TRBJ2-5; D might be TRBD1 (6 bases). Trimming left V 0 bases short and J 4 bases short, with 15 bases between. This CDR3 has 16 residues. Germline CDR1 and CDR2: MNHEY and SVGAGI. CDR3 region: CASSYSRTGGSETQYF. CDR3 DNA: TGTGCCAGCAGTTACTCGAGGACTGGGGGCTCAGAGACCCAGTACTTC.

As for this clonotype: This may be a read error, as it is one base from a much larger clone. This chain connects TRBV5-1 to TRBJ2-1; tentatively, D is TRBD1 or TRBD2 (5 bases each). Germline V gives CDR1 SGHRS, CDR2 YFSETQ. The CDR3 runs 15 residues. The CDR3 sequence: CATRLRDASYKEQFF. CDR3 bases: TGCGCCACTCGGCTGAGGGACGCCTCCTACAAGGAGCAGTTCTTC.

This clonotype was seen only a few times. The chain combines TRBV7-6 with TRBJ2-2; 8 nucleotides agree with TRBD1. CDR3 length equals 20 residues. V trimming: 3 bases; J trimming: 2 bases; junction bases outside the gene matches: 17. Germline CDR1 reads SGHVS; CDR2 reads FNYEAQ. The DNA of the CDR3 is TGTGCCAGCAGCTTTGGGGCTCAGGGGGCCCGGATGGGTAACACCGGGGAGCTGTTTTTT. Encoded protein: CASSFGAQGARMGNTGELFF.

J is TRBJ1-5 and V is TRBV20-1, with D possibly being TRBD1 (6 bases). Between the trimmed V and J ends, which lost 3 bases and 2 bases, there was a span of 14 bases. CDR1 and CDR2 (germline): DFQATT, SNEGSKA (reference sequence). The CDR3 is 15 amino acids. The chain's CDR3 is CSARRAEGGNQPQHF. The DNA for the CDR3 is TGCAGTGCTAGGAGGGCCGAGGGGGGCAATCAGCCCCAGCATTTT.

This chain uses TRBV5-5 with TRBJ1-2, with no clear D. The V gene lost 4 bases and the J gene lost 7 bases, with 17 bases spanning the gap. The CDR3 is 14 amino acids. Germline V gene sequence: CDR1 SGHKS, CDR2 YYEKEE (reference sequence). CDR3 loop: CASSADPLSLGYTF. DNA for the CDR3: TGTGCCAGCAGCGCGGACCCCCTGAGCCTTGGCTACACCTTC.

This clonotype turned up a few times. The rearrangement joins TRBV18 to TRBJ2-1, with a tentative D call TRBD2 (5 bases). CDR3 length: 13 amino acids. The germline V and J ends were trimmed by 0 bases and 13 bases, with 13 bases remaining between them. Germline assignment: CDR1 KGHSH and CDR2 LQKENI. In DNA form, the CDR3 reads TGTGCCAGCTCACCACCGGGTGGGCGGGCTCAGTTCTTC. Its protein is CASSPPGGRAQFF. The entire variable domain, with the rest obtained from reference TRBV18 and TRBJ2-1, is as follows: NAGVMQNPRHLVRRRGQEARLRCSPMKGHSHVYWYRQLPEEGLKFMVYLQKENIIDESGMPKERFSAEFPKEGPSILRIQQVVRGDSAAYFCASSPPGGRAQFFGPGTRLTVL.

This rearrangement joins TRBV7-2 to TRBJ2-3; 12 bases align to TRBD2. V trimming: 0 bases; J trimming: 4 bases; junction bases outside the gene matches: 2. This CDR3 region has 16 residues. Germline V gene lookup returns CDR1 SGHTA and CDR2 FQGNSA. The DNA of the CDR3 is TGTGCCAGCAGCTTAGCGCCTAGCGGGGGGGCAGATACGCAGTATTTT. Amino acids: CASSLAPSGGADTQYF.

In its sample, this clonotype was seen a few times. V usage is TRBV29-1 and J usage is TRBJ1-2; possibly TRBD1 for D (5 bases). V was cut by 5 bases and J by 14 bases, with 18 bases left in between. The germline CDR1 and CDR2 sequences are SQVTM and ANQGSEA. The CDR3 consists of 11 residues. As DNA, the CDR3 is TGCAGCGTTCCCACCAGGGCCGGTTCGACCTTC. Its protein is CSVPTRAGSTF.

This clonotype was detected a few times. The chain joins TRBV7-9 to TRBJ2-7; TRBD2 aligns across 10 bases. Germline lookup yields CDR1 SEHNR and CDR2 FQNEAQ (reference sequence). The CDR3 has 17 amino acids. V shed 4 bases and J 3 bases; nucleotides not matched to a gene: 12. The CDR3 DNA follows: TGTGCCAGCAGCTGGGGAGGGCTAGCGGGGGCCAACTACGAGCAGTACTTC. Translating it yields CASSWGGLAGANYEQYF.

This clonotype was detected a few times. V is TRBV5-4 and J is TRBJ2-1; a weak D match, TRBD2 (6 bases). Trimming took 1 base from V and 2 from J, leaving 22 bases between them. Germline assignment: CDR1 SGHNT and CDR2 YYREEE (reference sequence). The CDR3 extends over 19 amino acids. CDR3 in amino acids: CASSLLSVMGRLAYNEQFF. The CDR3 DNA reads as TGTGCCAGCAGCTTGTTGAGTGTTATGGGGAGGCTCGCCTACAATGAGCAGTTCTTC.

Written as DNA, the CDR3 is TGTGCCAGCAGTTCCCCGGGACAGGGACTCAACGAGCAGTACTTC. Translated: CASSSPGQGLNEQYF. The chain employs TRBV6-5 and TRBJ2-7, with 9 bases matching TRBD1. Trimming at V came to 4 bases and at J to 5 bases, leaving 9 bases not matched to a gene. CDR1 is MNHEY and CDR2 is SVGAGI in the germline V gene. This CDR3 spans 15 amino acids.

This clonotype was seen only a few times. V gene TRBV25-1 combines with J gene TRBJ2-5, with D possibly being TRBD1 or TRBD2 (5 bases each). V was pared by 7 bases and J by 8 bases, with 23 bases between. The V gene's germline CDR1 is MGHDK and CDR2 SYGVNS. The CDR3 extends over 15 amino acids. The chain's CDR3 is CASTPIGTSAITQYF. CDR3 in DNA: TGTGCCAGCACCCCAATTGGGACGTCGGCAATTACCCAGTACTTC.

The V call is TRBV9, the J call TRBJ1-5; 7 bases line up with TRBD1. Per the germline V gene, CDR1 is SGDLS and CDR2 is YYNGEE. The ends lost 1 base at V and 4 bases at J; junction bases unmatched: 5. CDR3 length: 15 amino acids. CDR3 protein: CASSVTGQLNQPQHF. The CDR3 nucleotides read TGTGCCAGCAGCGTAACGGGACAGTTAAATCAGCCCCAGCATTTT.

In DNA, the CDR3 is TGTGCCAGCATTAGGGTCAGGGGGAACACCGGGGAGCTGTTTTTT. It translates to CASIRVRGNTGELFF. V is TRBV6-4 and J is TRBJ2-2; weak D call: TRBD1 (6 bases). The germline V gene encodes CDR1 MRHNA and CDR2 SNTAGT. Between the trimmed V and J ends, which lost 7 bases and 1 base, there was a span of 13 bases. This CDR3 is built from 15 residues.

The chain employs TRBV5-5 and TRBJ1-1; TRBD1 is a possible D gene (6 bases). The CDR3 loop spans 16 amino acids. V was clipped by 5 bases and J by 0 bases, with 17 bases between them. The germline CDR1 and CDR2 sequences are SGHKS and YYEKEE (reference sequence). CDR3 bases: TGTGCCAGCAGTTTTGCCGGGGGCAGGATGAACACTGAAGCTTTCTTT. Residues: CASSFAGGRMNTEAFF.